The clone carrying this T cell receptor beta chain has ten or more counts. Its antigen is unknown. Per germline, CDR1 GTSNPN and CDR2 SVGIG (reference sequence). V lost 2 bases and J lost 6, with 20 bases in between. The CDR3 is 15 amino acids. The authors amplified TCR beta CDR3 regions, and they did so from RNA transcripts for repertoire sequencing. RT-PCR was first run with HTBI primers, then multiplex PCR in a second round. In TCRdb, the multiplex PCR reads were re-called with MiXCR into one record per CDR3 protein. The repertoire includes hundreds of thousands of distinct CDR3 sequences, under 25% of them detected once, and 2.5% to 3.5% sits in the top ten. This entry comes from a study of Graves' ophthalmopathy and Graves' hyperthyroidism. Overall study results and limits: The blood repertoire also included most expanded thyroid clonotypes above 0.001 frequency. Using 13 signatures, a model distinguished ophthalmopathy from stable hyperthyroidism, reaching around 90% sensitivity and about 81% specificity.

The diagnosis combined clinical symptoms, thyroxine, TRAb, thyroid ultrasound and orbital computed tomography scans. From fresh peripheral blood, 10 ml in volume, the PBMCs were obtained. The chain joins TRBV30 to TRBJ2-7; the D is unclear. The sequence was obtained from a woman between 18 and 29 years old with stable Graves' hyperthyroidism. Source material: peripheral blood. CDR3 residues: CAWSLAAGRPSEQYF. The CDR3 nucleotides are TGTGCCTGGAGTCTCGCGGCAGGACGCCCCAGCGAGCAGTACTTC. Filled out from reference TRBV30 and TRBJ2-7, the complete variable domain reads SQTIHQWPATLVQPVGSPLSLECTVEGTSNPNLYWYRQAAGRGLQLLFYSVGIGQISSEVPQNLSASRPQDRQFILSSKKLLLSDSGFYLCAWSLAAGRPSEQYFGPGTRLTVT.